The 26 T cell receptor beta chains below come from one sample, sequenced in a study of Graves' ophthalmopathy and Graves' hyperthyroidism. Amplifying from RNA transcripts, the study obtained TCR beta CDR3 regions. Second-round multiplex PCR came after a first-round RT-PCR that employed HTBI primers. TCRdb re-called the multiplex PCR reads with MiXCR, one entry per CDR3 protein. The table records some 160,000 distinct CDR3 sequences, 30% to 45% of them present only once. The sequenced sample was peripheral blood. These receptors came from a young man with Graves' ophthalmopathy.

This clonotype was observed many times. CDR3 bases: TGTGCCATCAATAAAGGTGGGGCGGGACTAAGCTTCGATGGCTACACCTTC. Amino acids: CAINKGGAGLSFDGYTF. This sequence joins TRBV10-3 and TRBJ1-2, with D maybe TRBD1 (5 bases). This CDR3 contains 17 residues. Trimming shortened V by 7 bases and J by 6 bases, and 27 bases separated the two germline ends. Germline values: CDR1 ENHRY, CDR2 SYGVKD.

This clonotype was detected ten times or more. This chain connects TRBV27 to TRBJ1-5; TRBD1 matches at 7 bases. V was pared by 1 base and J by 0 bases, with 3 bases of the junction left unmatched. The CDR3 length is 16 residues. The germline V gene encodes CDR1 MNHEY and CDR2 SMNVEV (reference sequence). The CDR3 region has the DNA TGTGCCAGCAGTTTATTCGGACAGGATAGCAATCAGCCCCAGCATTTT. As protein: CASSLFGQDSNQPQHF.

This clonotype was recorded at least ten times. The CDR3 here is CASGPWPEGTGELFF. CDR3 DNA: TGTGCCAGCGGTCCATGGCCGGAGGGTACCGGGGAGCTGTTTTTT. The chain uses TRBV6-4 and TRBJ2-2, with a possible D match to TRBD2 (6 bases). Germline CDR1 and CDR2: MRHNA and SNTAGT. V was trimmed by 8 bases and J by 5 bases, leaving 18 bases between them. The CDR3 covers 15 residues.

The chain couples TRBV12-3 or TRBV12-4 to TRBJ2-7, with D perhaps matching TRBD2 (6 bases). The CDR3 has 15 residues. V was pared by 2 bases and J by 2 bases, with 13 bases between. The DNA for the CDR3 is TGTGCCAGCAGTTTAAGGGGCGGGGCTACCTACGAGCAGTACTTC. Translation gives CASSLRGGATYEQYF.

This clonotype has at least ten counts. This chain connects TRBV18 to TRBJ2-7; D could derive from TRBD1 or TRBD2 (5 bases each). V dropped 2 bases and J dropped 9 bases, with 17 bases sitting between them. Germline V CDR1 and CDR2: KGHSH, LQKENI. The CDR3 consists of 14 residues. CDR3 in DNA: TGTGCCAGCTCACCAAGTACCGGGACGATAGGGCAGTACTTC. As protein: CASSPSTGTIGQYF.

The table lists this clonotype with many counts. This chain uses TRBV12-3 or TRBV12-4 with TRBJ2-5, with 7 bases aligning to TRBD1. V dropped 1 base and J dropped 5; count of bases not matched to a gene: 4. The CDR3 runs to 14 residues. This chain's CDR3 is CASSLVDRAETQYF. For the CDR3, the DNA is TGTGCCAGCAGTTTAGTTGACAGGGCTGAGACCCAGTACTTC.

The sample holds many counts of this clonotype. The rearrangement links TRBV2 to TRBJ2-5, with D perhaps TRBD2 (5 bases). Looked up from germline, CDR1 is SNHLY and CDR2 is FYNNEI. This CDR3 contains 15 residues. The V end was cut by 3 bases, the J end by 1 base, with 12 bases between. In DNA form, the CDR3 reads TGTGCCAGCAGTGAGTCTGGAGGACTCCAAGAGACCCAGTACTTC. Translation: CASSESGGLQETQYF.

The gene calls are TRBV30 and TRBJ1-1; TRBD1 aligns across 8 bases. J lost 6 bases, V lost 3 bases, and 6 bases had no gene match. Germline V lookup: CDR1 GTSNPN, CDR2 SVGIG (reference sequence). The CDR3 runs to 13 residues. The CDR3 sequence: CAWRRQGLAEAFF. The CDR3 DNA sequence: TGTGCCTGGAGAAGACAGGGGCTCGCTGAAGCTTTCTTT.

This clonotype was seen a few times. The chain links TRBV6-2 or TRBV6-3 to TRBJ1-5, with TRBD1 matching 9 bases. V lost 2 bases, J lost 0 bases, and 14 bases stayed unmatched. Per germline, CDR1 MNHEY and CDR2 SVGEGT. The CDR3 contains 20 residues. CDR3 region: CASSYRPWDRASYSNQPQHF. In DNA form, the CDR3 reads TGTGCCAGCAGTTACCGGCCATGGGACAGGGCTTCCTATAGCAATCAGCCCCAGCATTTT.

This rearrangement joins TRBV10-3 to TRBJ2-7; 7 bases map to TRBD2. The CDR3 sequence is 13 residues long. V shed 8 bases, J shed 4 bases, and the junction held 8 bases outside the gene matches. Germline assignment: CDR1 ENHRY and CDR2 SYGVKD. Here the CDR3 reads CAISASGAYEQYF. The CDR3 DNA reads as TGTGCCATCTCGGCTAGCGGCGCTTACGAGCAGTACTTC.

This clonotype was recorded at least ten times. The V call is TRBV7-9, the J call TRBJ2-2; D not certain. The CDR3 runs 14 residues. Germline CDR1 reads SEHNR; CDR2 reads FQNEAQ (reference sequence). Deletions cut 5 bases from V and 7 bases from J, with 14 bases between. CDR3 DNA: TGTGCCAGCAGCCTAGGACGTGTGGTCGGGGAGCTGTTTTTT. Protein product: CASSLGRVVGELFF.

The V call is TRBV7-2, the J call TRBJ1-1; D gene unclear. CDR1 and CDR2 (germline): SGHTA, FQGNSA. The CDR3 has 15 amino acids. The V and J ends lost 2 bases and 1 base respectively, with 11 bases between them. For the CDR3, the DNA is TGTGCCAGCAGCTTAACAGTCTCAGGGAACACTGAAGCTTTCTTT. Protein product: CASSLTVSGNTEAFF.

The chain combines TRBV20-1 with TRBJ2-7, with D hard to call. This CDR3 is 11 amino acids long. Trimming shortened V by 3 bases and J by 3 bases, and 6 bases separated the two germline ends. The germline V gene encodes CDR1 DFQATT and CDR2 SNEGSKA (reference sequence). DNA for the CDR3: TGCAGTGCTAGCGTTGGCTACGAGCAGTACTTC. Amino acid sequence: CSASVGYEQYF.

This clonotype was picked up many times. The chain is built from TRBV28 and TRBJ2-7; D is perhaps TRBD1 or TRBD2 (6 bases each). Per the germline V gene, CDR1 is MDHEN and CDR2 is SYDVKM. The germline V and J ends were trimmed by 6 bases and 6 bases, with 18 bases remaining between them. The CDR3 length is 14 residues. CDR3 DNA: TGTGCCAGCAGCCCCGTCTGGGGGGCCGCCGAGCAGTACTTC. As protein: CASSPVWGAAEQYF.

This clonotype has a count of ten or more. DNA of the CDR3: TGTGCCAGCAGCTTTCAACGCACCGGGGAGCTGTTTTTT. Amino acids: CASSFQRTGELFF. The chain joins TRBV7-6 to TRBJ2-2, with D uncertain. V lost 3 bases and J lost 4, with 6 bases in between. The CDR3 totals 13 residues. Germline V lookup: CDR1 SGHVS, CDR2 FNYEAQ.

This clonotype was seen at least ten times. This rearrangement joins TRBV11-1 to TRBJ1-6, with 10 bases that match TRBD1. The V and J ends lost 6 bases and 1 base, in that order; junction bases with no gene match: 9. The CDR3 runs to 18 residues. Germline CDR1 and CDR2: SGHAT and FQDESV (reference sequence). CDR3 in DNA: TGTGCCAGCAGTTCCGGGACAGGGGAAGGGTCCTATAATTCACCCCTCCACTTT. Translating gives CASSSGTGEGSYNSPLHF.

This clonotype has a count of ten or more. The CDR3 bases are TGTGCCACCAGTGCCGACAGCCCTCAAAACATTCAGTACTTC. This translates into CATSADSPQNIQYF. The chain combines TRBV24-1 with TRBJ2-4, with D perhaps matching TRBD1 (5 bases). Trimming left V 5 bases short and J 5 bases short, with 12 bases between. Germline-derived CDR1 and CDR2 are KGHDR and SFDVKD. This CDR3 region has 14 residues.

The V gene is TRBV7-3, the J gene TRBJ2-2, with TRBD1 identical over 10 bases. V lost 5 bases and J lost 7; bases outside the gene matches: 10. The CDR3 is 16 amino acids. CDR1 is SGHTA and CDR2 is FQGTGA in the germline V gene. CDR3 amino acids: CASSPIGTGAGGELFF. The CDR3 nucleotides are TGTGCCAGCAGCCCCATCGGGACAGGGGCGGGCGGGGAGCTGTTTTTT. The full variable domain, with the rest looked up from reference TRBV7-3 and TRBJ2-2, is GAGVSQTPSNKVTEKGKYVELRCDPISGHTALYWYRQSLGQGPEFLIYFQGTGAADDSGLPNDRFFAVRPEGSVSTLKIQRTERGDSAVYLCASSPIGTGAGGELFFGEGSRLTVL.

The chain recombines TRBV6-1 with TRBJ2-2; D not certain. Germline lookup yields CDR1 MNHNS and CDR2 SASEGT. The V end lost 7 bases, the J end lost 2 bases, and 11 bases lay between the germline ends. CDR3 length: 14 residues. DNA for the CDR3: TGTGCCAGCACCTCGCCTCTTAACACCGGGGAGCTGTTTTTT. It encodes CASTSPLNTGELFF.

This clonotype has ten or more counts. This rearrangement joins TRBV29-1 to TRBJ2-7; TRBD2 aligns across 9 bases. Germline CDR1 and CDR2: SQVTM and ANQGSEA. V lost 2 bases to trimming and J lost 11 bases; unmatched junction nucleotides: 4. The CDR3 runs 11 residues. CDR3 loop: CSVESSGGKYF. CDR3 bases: TGCAGCGTTGAAAGCAGCGGGGGGAAGTACTTC.

The gene calls are TRBV28 and TRBJ2-7; 7 positions match TRBD2. CDR1 is MDHEN and CDR2 is SYDVKM in the germline V gene. V lost 0 bases to trimming and J lost 3 bases; unmatched junction nucleotides: 5. This CDR3 region has 15 residues. The CDR3 region has the DNA TGTGCCAGCAGTTTATGGTTGGGGGAGGGCTACGAGCAGTACTTC. Amino acids: CASSLWLGEGYEQYF.

The chain uses TRBV6-5 and TRBJ2-5; 9 nucleotides line up with TRBD1. Per the germline V gene, CDR1 is MNHEY and CDR2 is SVGAGI. The CDR3 consists of 15 residues. The V segment lost 0 bases and the J segment 2 bases; nucleotides outside the gene matches: 1. The CDR3, as DNA: TGTGCCAGCAGTTACTCCGACAGGGGGCAAGAGACCCAGTACTTC. Translating gives CASSYSDRGQETQYF.

The V gene is TRBV12-3 or TRBV12-4, the J gene TRBJ2-5; tentative D call: TRBD2 (7 bases). CDR3 length: 14 residues. V dropped 5 bases and J dropped 5 bases, with 15 bases sitting between them. In DNA, the CDR3 is TGTGCCAGCAGTGGGCGCAGGGGAGGGGAGACCCAGTACTTC. Translated: CASSGRRGGETQYF.

The table lists this clonotype with many counts. V usage is TRBV27 and J usage is TRBJ1-5; TRBD1 matches at 8 bases. J was trimmed by 6 bases and V by 5 bases; bases with no gene match: 6. The CDR3 is 14 amino acids. The germline V gene has CDR1 MNHEY and CDR2 SMNVEV (reference sequence). CDR3 loop: CASSPDRGVQPQHF. CDR3 sequence (DNA): TGTGCCAGCAGTCCCGACAGGGGCGTTCAGCCCCAGCATTTT.

This clonotype was seen at least ten times. The J gene is TRBJ2-7, the V gene TRBV12-3 or TRBV12-4; 12 bases are a match to TRBD1. The junction had 10 bases not matched to a gene; V was cut back by 4 bases and J by 3 bases. The CDR3 runs 17 residues. CDR3 bases: TGTGCCAGCAGTTCCCCGGGACAGGGGGCCGGATACTACGAGCAGTACTTC. Translating gives CASSSPGQGAGYYEQYF.

This clonotype has a count of ten or more. The V gene is TRBV27, the J gene TRBJ2-2; 8 nucleotides match TRBD2. From germline, CDR1 is MNHEY and CDR2 SMNVEV (reference sequence). CDR3 length: 14 residues. J was trimmed by 3 bases and V by 10 bases; bases with no gene match: 7. The CDR3 region is CATPGGLDTGELFF. The CDR3 region has the DNA TGTGCCACGCCTGGGGGACTAGACACCGGGGAGCTGTTTTTT.